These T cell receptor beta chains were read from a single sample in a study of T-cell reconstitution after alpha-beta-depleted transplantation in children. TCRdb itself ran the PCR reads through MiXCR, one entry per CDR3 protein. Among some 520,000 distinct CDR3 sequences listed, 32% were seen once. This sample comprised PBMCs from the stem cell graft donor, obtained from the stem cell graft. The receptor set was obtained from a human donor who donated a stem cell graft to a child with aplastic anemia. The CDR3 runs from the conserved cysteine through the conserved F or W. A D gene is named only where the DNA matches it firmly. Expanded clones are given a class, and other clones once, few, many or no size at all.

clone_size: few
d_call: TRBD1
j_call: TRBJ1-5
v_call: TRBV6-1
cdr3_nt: TGTGCCAGCAGTCGGACAGGGTCGGGAGCTTATAGCAATCAGCCCCAGCATTTT
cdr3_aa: CASSRTGSGAYSNQPQHF

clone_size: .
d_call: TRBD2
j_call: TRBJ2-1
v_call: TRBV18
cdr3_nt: TGTGCCAGCTCGCTCTCGCGGGAGTCCTACAATGAGCAGTTCTTC
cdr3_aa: CASSLSRESYNEQFF

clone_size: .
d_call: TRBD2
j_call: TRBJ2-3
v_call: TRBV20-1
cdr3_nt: TGCAGTGCTAGAATAGGCGGGAGCGTGAACACAGATACGCAGTATTTT
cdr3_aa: CSARIGGSVNTDTQYF

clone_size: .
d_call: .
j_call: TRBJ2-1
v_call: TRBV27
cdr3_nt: TGTGCCAGCAGTTTAACAGGTCCCAGCCTTTCCTACAATGAGCAGTTCTTC
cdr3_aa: CASSLTGPSLSYNEQFF

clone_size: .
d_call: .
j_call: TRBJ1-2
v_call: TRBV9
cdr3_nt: TGTGCCCGCAGCCTAACTCCGGGTCTCGATGGCTACACCTTC
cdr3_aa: CARSLTPGLDGYTF

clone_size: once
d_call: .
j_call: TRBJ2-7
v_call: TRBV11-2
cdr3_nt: TGTGCCAGCAGCTTATCTATTCAGGGCAGGACCTACGAGCAGTACTTC
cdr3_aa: CASSLSIQGRTYEQYF

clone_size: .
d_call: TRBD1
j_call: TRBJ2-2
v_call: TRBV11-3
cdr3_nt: TGTGCCAGCAGCCCGCGGACAGGGTACACCGGGGAGCTGTTTTTT
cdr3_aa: CASSPRTGYTGELFF

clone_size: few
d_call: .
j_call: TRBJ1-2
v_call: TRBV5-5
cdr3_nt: TGTGCCAGCAGCTTGGGTGTGCAGGCGCGCTACACCTTC
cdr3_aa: CASSLGVQARYTF

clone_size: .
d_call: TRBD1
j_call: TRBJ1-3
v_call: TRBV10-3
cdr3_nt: TGTGCCATCAGAACGGACAGGGGTGAAAACACCATATATTTT
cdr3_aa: CAIRTDRGENTIYF

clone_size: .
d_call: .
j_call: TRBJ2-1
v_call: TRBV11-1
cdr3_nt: TGTGCCAGCAGCGGCGAAGGGGGTCCCTTACCGTGGGGGCAGTTCTTC
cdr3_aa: CASSGEGGPLPWGQFF

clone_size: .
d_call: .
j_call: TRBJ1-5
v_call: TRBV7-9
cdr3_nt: TGTGCCAGCAGCTTAGCCGAGACAGTCAACGCCCAGCATTTT
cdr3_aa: CASSLAETVNAQHF

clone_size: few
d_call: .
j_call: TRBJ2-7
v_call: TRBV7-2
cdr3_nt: TGTGCCAGCAGCTTAGGAAGCTCGAGCTCCTACGAGCAGTACTTC
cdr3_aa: CASSLGSSSSYEQYF

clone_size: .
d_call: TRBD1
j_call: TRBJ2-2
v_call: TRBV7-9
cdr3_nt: TGTGCCAGCACCAACACAGGGGTCGGTTCCGGGGAGCTGTTTTTT
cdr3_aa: CASTNTGVGSGELFF

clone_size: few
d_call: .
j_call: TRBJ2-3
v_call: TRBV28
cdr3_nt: TGTGCCAGCAGTACCGGGACCTACACAGATACGCAGTATTTT
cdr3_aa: CASSTGTYTDTQYF

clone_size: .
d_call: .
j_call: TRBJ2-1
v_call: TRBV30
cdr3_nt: TGTGCCTGGAGTTCCAGGGTAAATGAGCAGTTCTTC
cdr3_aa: CAWSSRVNEQFF

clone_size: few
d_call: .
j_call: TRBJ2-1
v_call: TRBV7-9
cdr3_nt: TGTGCCAGCAGCTCGGGAGTCTTAGGCAATGAGCAGTTCTTC
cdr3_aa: CASSSGVLGNEQFF

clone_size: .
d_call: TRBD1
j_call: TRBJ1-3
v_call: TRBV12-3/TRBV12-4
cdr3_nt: TGTGCCAGCAGTATCGACAGGGGGAACACCATATATTTT
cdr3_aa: CASSIDRGNTIYF

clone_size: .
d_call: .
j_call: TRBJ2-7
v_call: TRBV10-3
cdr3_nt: TGTGCCATCAGTGAGTCGACTGCTATGGGCGAGCAGTACTTC
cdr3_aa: CAISESTAMGEQYF

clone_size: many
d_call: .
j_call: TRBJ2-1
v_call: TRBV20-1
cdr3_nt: TGCAGTGCTAGAGCAGATAGGCATGAGCAGTTCTTC
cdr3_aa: CSARADRHEQFF

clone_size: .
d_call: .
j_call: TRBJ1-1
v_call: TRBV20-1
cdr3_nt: TGCAGTGCTAGAAAGACAGCGCTGAACACTGAAGCTTTCTTT
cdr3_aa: CSARKTALNTEAFF

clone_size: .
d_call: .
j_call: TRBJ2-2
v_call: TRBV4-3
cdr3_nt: TGCGCCAGCAGCCAAGAATGGGCCAGAGCGAACACCGGGGAGCTGTTTTTT
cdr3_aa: CASSQEWARANTGELFF

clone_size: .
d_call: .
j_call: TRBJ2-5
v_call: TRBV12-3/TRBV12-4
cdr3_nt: TGTGCCAGCAGTTTTTTCGGGTCAGAGACCCAGTACTTC
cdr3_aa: CASSFFGSETQYF

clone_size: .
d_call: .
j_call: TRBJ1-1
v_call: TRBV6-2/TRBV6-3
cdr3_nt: TGTGCCAGCAGTTATGCCTACAGGGTCGACACTGAAGCTTTCTTT
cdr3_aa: CASSYAYRVDTEAFF

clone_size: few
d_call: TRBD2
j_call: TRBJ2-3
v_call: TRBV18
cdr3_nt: TGTGCCAGCTCAGTAAATGGACTAGCGGGAGCTTCAGATACGCAGTATTTT
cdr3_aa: CASSVNGLAGASDTQYF

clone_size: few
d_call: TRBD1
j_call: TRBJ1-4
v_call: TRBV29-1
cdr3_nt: TGCAGCGTTCTCCGCGCCGGGACAGGGAATGAAAAACTGTTTTTT
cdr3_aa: CSVLRAGTGNEKLFF

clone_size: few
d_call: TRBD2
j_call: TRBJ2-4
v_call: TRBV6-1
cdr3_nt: TGTGCCACATCTAGCGGGAGGGAAACCAAAAACATTCAGTACTTC
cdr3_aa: CATSSGRETKNIQYF

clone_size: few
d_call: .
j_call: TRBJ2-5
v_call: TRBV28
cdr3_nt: TGTGCCAGCAGTTTACCAGGGCTGGAGACCCAGTACTTC
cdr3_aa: CASSLPGLETQYF

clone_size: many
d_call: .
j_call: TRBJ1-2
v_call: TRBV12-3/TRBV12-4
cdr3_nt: TGTGCCAGCAGCCCAAGGCAGGGGACCGCTAACTATGGCTACACCTTC
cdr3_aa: CASSPRQGTANYGYTF

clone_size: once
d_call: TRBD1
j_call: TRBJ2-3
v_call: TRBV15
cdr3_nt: TGTGCCACCAGCAGAGGCCGGGACAGCTCCACAGATACGCAGTATTTT
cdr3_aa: CATSRGRDSSTDTQYF

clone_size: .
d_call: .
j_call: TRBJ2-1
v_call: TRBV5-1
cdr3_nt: TGCGCCAGCAGCGCCAGACCTAGGACGGACGATCACCTTGAGCAGTTCTTC
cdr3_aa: CASSARPRTDDHLEQFF

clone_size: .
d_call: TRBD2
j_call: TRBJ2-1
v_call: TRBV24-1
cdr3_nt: TGTGCCACCAGTGATCCGACTAGCGGGAGAATGCATGAGCAGTTCTTC
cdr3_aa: CATSDPTSGRMHEQFF

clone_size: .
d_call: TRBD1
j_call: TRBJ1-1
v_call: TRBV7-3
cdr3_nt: TGTGCCAGCAGCTCACAAGGGGGCGGGGGCACTGAAGCTTTCTTT
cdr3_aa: CASSSQGGGGTEAFF

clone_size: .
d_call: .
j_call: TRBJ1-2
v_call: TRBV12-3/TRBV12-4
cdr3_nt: TGTGCCAGCAGCCCCGCAGGGGCTCCTAGGGGCTACACCTTC
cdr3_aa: CASSPAGAPRGYTF

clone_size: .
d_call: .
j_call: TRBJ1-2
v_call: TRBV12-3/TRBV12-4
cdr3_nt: TGTGCCAGCTCCCTACGGGGGGAAGGCTATGGCTACACCTTC
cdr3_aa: CASSLRGEGYGYTF

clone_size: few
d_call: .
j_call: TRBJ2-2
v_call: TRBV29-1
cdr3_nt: TGCAGCTTCACTGACGCAGGGCAGGCCGGGGAGCTGTTTTTT
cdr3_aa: CSFTDAGQAGELFF

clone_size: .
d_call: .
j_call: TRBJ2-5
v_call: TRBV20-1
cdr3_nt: TGCAGTGCTAGCGGGAGAATTTTAGAGACCCAGTACTTC
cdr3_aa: CSASGRILETQYF

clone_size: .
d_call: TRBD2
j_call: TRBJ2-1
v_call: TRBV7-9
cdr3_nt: TGTGCCAGCAGCTTAGGGGGCGGGAGACCATACAATGAGCAGTTCTTC
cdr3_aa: CASSLGGGRPYNEQFF

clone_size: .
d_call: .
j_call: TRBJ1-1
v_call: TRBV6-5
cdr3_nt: TGTGCCAGCAGTTACACCACCGGGGGCCCCTTCGAGGGGGCTTTCTTT
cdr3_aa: CASSYTTGGPFEGAFF

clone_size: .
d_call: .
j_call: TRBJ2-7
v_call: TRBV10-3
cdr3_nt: TGTGCCATCAGTGGGGGGGACAGTCAGTACTTC
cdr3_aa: CAISGGDSQYF

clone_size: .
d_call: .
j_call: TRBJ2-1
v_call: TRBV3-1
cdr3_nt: TGTGCCAGCAGCCAATCGCGGCAGGGGTCCTACAATGAGCAGTTCTTC
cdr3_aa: CASSQSRQGSYNEQFF